The 10 T cell receptor beta chains listed next were all sequenced from one sample in a study of response to subunit inactivated influenza vaccine. Using its own MiXCR run on the RT-PCR reads, TCRdb lists one record per CDR3 protein. The sample consists of roughly 780,000 distinct CDR3 sequences, about a fifth of them appearing once. Sample: PBMCs from blood, taken around 5 days after vaccination. These receptors were collected from a man aged 50-60 years who received an inactivated influenza vaccine.

This clonotype has only a few counts. This chain uses TRBV2 with TRBJ1-5; D gene ambiguous. V lost 5 bases and J 7 bases, leaving 9 bases between the germline ends. In germline, CDR1 is SNHLY, CDR2 FYNNEI. The CDR3 length is 12 residues. CDR3 loop: CASSLGFQPQHF. The CDR3 DNA sequence: TGTGCCAGCAGTTTGGGGTTCCAGCCCCAGCATTTT.

The chain recombines TRBV10-3 with TRBJ2-2; D remains unclear. There are 14 residues in the CDR3. The germline V gene has CDR1 ENHRY and CDR2 SYGVKD. Trimming cost V 7 bases and J 2 bases, with 11 bases left between them. The CDR3 sequence is CAIKSGHNTGELFF. CDR3 DNA: TGTGCCATCAAAAGTGGGCACAACACCGGGGAGCTGTTTTTT.

The V call is TRBV6-2 or TRBV6-3, the J call TRBJ2-3; 9 nucleotides agree with TRBD1. CDR3 length: 15 amino acids. V dropped 6 bases and J dropped 8; count of bases not matched to a gene: 12. Germline CDR1 MNHEY, CDR2 SVGEGT. CDR3 sequence: CASSRDRARRGTQYF. In nucleotides, the CDR3 is TGTGCCAGCAGCCGGGACAGGGCTCGGAGGGGTACGCAGTATTTT.

This chain links TRBV25-1 with TRBJ2-7, with D possibly matching TRBD1 (6 bases). The CDR3 is 15 residues long. Germline values: CDR1 MGHDK, CDR2 SYGVNS. The ends were cut back, 4 bases at V and 0 bases at J, with 13 bases in the middle. CDR3 in amino acids: CASSAGHRTSYEQYF. In nucleotides, the CDR3 is TGTGCCAGCAGTGCGGGACACCGTACCTCCTACGAGCAGTACTTC.

This clonotype turned up a few times. The V and J genes are TRBV18 and TRBJ2-7, with a weak D call TRBD2 (5 bases). Germline V gene lookup returns CDR1 KGHSH and CDR2 LQKENI. This CDR3 region has 13 residues. Trimming left V 5 bases short and J 3 bases short, with 11 bases between. The CDR3 sequence: CASSGSSGYEQYF. The CDR3 nucleotides are TGTGCCAGCTCAGGGAGCAGTGGCTACGAGCAGTACTTC.

This clonotype was observed many times. CDR3 loop: CASSWPSGRDDTQYF. The CDR3, as DNA: TGTGCCAGCAGCTGGCCTAGCGGGAGGGACGATACGCAGTATTTT. The rearrangement links TRBV7-6 to TRBJ2-3; 12 nucleotides match TRBD2. J lost 6 bases, V lost 4 bases, and 5 bases had no gene match. CDR3 length equals 15 residues. CDR1 is SGHVS and CDR2 is FNYEAQ in the germline V gene.

The V call is TRBV5-1, the J call TRBJ2-7, with D maybe TRBD1 (5 bases). The CDR3 is 14 amino acids. V dropped 0 bases and J dropped 6 bases, with 13 bases sitting between them. Germline V gene sequence: CDR1 SGHRS, CDR2 YFSETQ. The CDR3 spells CASSLDQGSGEQYF. The DNA for the CDR3 is TGCGCCAGCAGCTTGGATCAGGGATCGGGCGAGCAGTACTTC.

This clonotype was counted a few times. The CDR3 sequence is CASTEFRDAGAFF. CDR3 DNA sequence: TGTGCCAGCACCGAATTCCGGGACGCCGGGGCTTTCTTT. The V gene is TRBV12-3 or TRBV12-4, the J gene TRBJ1-1; D possibly corresponds to TRBD1 (5 bases). The CDR3 is made up of 13 amino acids. V lost 7 bases and J 11 bases, leaving 20 bases between the germline ends.

This clonotype was seen many times. The CDR3 loop is CASSANRPQFF. The DNA for the CDR3 is TGTGCCAGCAGTGCTAACCGCCCGCAGTTCTTC. This chain connects TRBV12-3 or TRBV12-4 to TRBJ2-1; no clear D. Between the trimmed V and J ends, which lost 5 bases and 12 bases, there was a span of 11 bases. CDR3 length: 11 amino acids.

This clonotype appeared many times. The V call is TRBV24-1, the J call TRBJ2-3, with 11 bases fitting TRBD1. Germline CDR1 reads KGHDR; CDR2 reads SFDVKD. V lost 9 bases, J lost 1 base, and 11 bases stayed unmatched. The CDR3 has 17 amino acids. CDR3: CATADGQGAWGTDTQYF. CDR3 DNA: TGTGCCACCGCCGACGGACAGGGGGCCTGGGGCACAGATACGCAGTATTTT.